This T cell receptor beta chain was profiled in a study of T cells and copy number aberrations in small-cell lung cancer. General study results and limits: A small sample size limited this study; results need validation.

Sequenced by immunoSEQ multiplex PCR; TCRdb stores in-frame clones only, minus some. Of about 1,600 clones detected, 83% appear once; the ten largest clones hold less than 8.5%. Limited-stage small-cell lung cancer patients underwent surgery between 2008 and 2020. No donor received chemotherapy or radiotherapy before surgery, nor immunotherapy before or after it. Donors were all either smokers or heavy second-hand smokers. V lost 10 bases, J lost 0 bases, and 9 bases stayed unmatched. Germline lookup yields CDR1 ENHRY and CDR2 SYGVKD. The CDR3 spans 17 residues. As concerns this clone: Its antigen is still unknown.

This chain joins TRBV10-3 and TRBJ2-3; 14 bases map to TRBD2. The TCR originated in a man aged 60-69 years with small cell lung cancer. The sample comprised normal tissue next to the tumor. In DNA, the CDR3 is TGTGCCACGAAGGGTGGACTAGCGGGGGGCAGCACAGATACGCAGTATTTT. This codes for CATKGGLAGGSTDTQYF.